This T cell receptor beta chain was observed in a study of Ad26.COV2.S vaccination and SARS-CoV-2 variants (TCRdb year 2021). Looking at the study overall: TCRbeta repertoire sequencing served as the tool for gauging how specific and how broad the SARS-CoV-2-reactive T cell receptors were following Ad26.COV2.S vaccination. A total of approximately 30 samples were included in the TCR-sequenced set, comprising roughly 19 Ad26.COV2.S vaccine recipients, 5 placebo recipients and 8 SARS-CoV-2 convalescent individuals.

TCRbeta CDR3 regions were sequenced with the immunoSEQ Assay. After extraction, genomic DNA underwent amplification by bias-controlled multiplex PCR, followed by high-throughput sequencing. On the authors' methods: Collapsing and filtering of sequences were performed to quantify the absolute abundance of each unique TCRbeta CDR3 region. T cell fraction was estimated by normalization of TCRbeta template counts to usable DNA, with usable DNA being measured through amplification of reference genes present in all nucleated cells. Repertoire TCRs were annotated as SARS-CoV-2-specific by exact matching of V gene, CDR3 amino acid sequence and J gene to a known reactive TCR set. The reference SARS-CoV-2 TCR set was derived from MIRA and filtered for enrichment in COVID-19-positive ImmuneCODE repertoires, a step that removed public or cross-reactive TCRs. Using the MIRA antigens, annotated TCRs were further analysed by specific ORF or by position within an ORF. Depth was the summed frequency of annotated unique rearrangements, while breadth was defined as annotated unique rearrangements over total unique productive rearrangements. Two-sided Wilcoxon rank-sum tests were used to compare TCR breadth between groups. TCRdb re-hosts the immuneACCESS table, in-frame sequences only. Its copies lack some clones; in the studies checked, an unresolved V gene accounts for under half of them, and the cause for the rest is not known. The D gene and trimming were derived from the DNA, and the V and J assignments and clone size from that table. The sample records approximately 400,000 clones, around 92% of which are singletons. Around 4% of the sample is taken by the ten largest.

A remark on this clone: Its antigen is unknown. Base qualities are not recorded, but no much larger clone differs from it by a single base.

General findings and caveats noted by the study authors: After vaccination, spike-specific CD8+ and CD4+ T cell responses were reported to show substantial breadth. The authors noted that total T cell responses may have been underestimated by the TCR breadth and depth analyses. Vaccine and placebo recipients had similar non-spike TCR breadth, a finding consistent with the vaccine containing only spike. Ad26.COV2.S recipients had higher spike-specific TCR breadth than placebo recipients (P = 0.0014).

The germline V gene specifies SGHRS as CDR1 and YFSETQ as CDR2. The V end loses 4 bases and the J end loses 4 bases, and a stretch of 17 bases separates them. The CDR3 covers 15 residues, taking in both the cysteine and the phenylalanine. Only the CDR3 part of the read is kept: 45 bases, read in frame from the first base. The sample's time point, from its label and the paper: individuals recovered from natural SARS-CoV-2 infection. The sequence was obtained from a human donor who had recovered from COVID-19. The sequence is built from TRBV5-1 and TRBJ1-1; too little of a D gene remains to name it. The material sequenced was peripheral blood, taken after recovery from COVID-19. This receptor carries the CDR3 CASSLKQGRVTEAFF. The nucleotide sequence reads TGCGCCAGCAGCCTAAAACAAGGACGGGTCACTGAAGCTTTCTTT.